This T cell receptor beta chain was recovered during a study of PD-1 blockade in classical Hodgkin lymphoma. Germline loops: CDR1 MDHEN, CDR2 SYDVKM. The CDR3 runs to 12 residues. The V end lost 6 bases, the J end lost 0 bases, and 6 bases lay between the germline ends. Following autologous stem cell transplantation, relapse occurred in every patient, and exposure to brentuximab vedotin varied. Clones were read by immunoSEQ multiplex PCR, and TCRdb kept only the in-frame ones, dropping some. This table has about 31,000 clones, around 70% appearing once. The TCR sequence derives from a human donor with classical Hodgkin lymphoma. The sample was peripheral blood mononuclear cells (PBMCs), taken before the second cycle of nivolumab. The chain is built from TRBV28 and TRBJ2-7; D possibly corresponds to TRBD2 (5 bases). CDR3 nucleotide sequence: TGTGCCAGCAGAACTAGCTCCTACGAGCAGTACTTC. Amino acids: CASRTSSYEQYF.